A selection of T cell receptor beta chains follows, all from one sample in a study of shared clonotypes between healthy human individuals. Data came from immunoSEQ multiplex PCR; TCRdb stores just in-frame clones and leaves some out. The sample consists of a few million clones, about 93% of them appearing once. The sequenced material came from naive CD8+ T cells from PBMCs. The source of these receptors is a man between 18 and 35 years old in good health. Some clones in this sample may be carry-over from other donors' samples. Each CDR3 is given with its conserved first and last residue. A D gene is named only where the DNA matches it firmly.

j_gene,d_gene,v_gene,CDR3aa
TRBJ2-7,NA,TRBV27,CASSPRLSYEQYF
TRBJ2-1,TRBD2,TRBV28,CASSLLSGRADEQFF
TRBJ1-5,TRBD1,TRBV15,CATSSGTGGNQPQHF
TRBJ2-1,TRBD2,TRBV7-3,CASSLVGTSSYNEQFF
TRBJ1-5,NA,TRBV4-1,CASSQELGGRNQPQHF
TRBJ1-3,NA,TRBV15,CATSSSSGNTIYF
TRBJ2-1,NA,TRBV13,CASSLGGTGASYNEQFF
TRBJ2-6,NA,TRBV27,CASSLAPISGANVLTF
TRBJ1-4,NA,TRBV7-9,CASSLDRGANEKLFF
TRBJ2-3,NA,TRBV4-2,CASSQELISGFGFTDTQYF
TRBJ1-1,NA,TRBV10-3,CAISEGRDSPNTEAFF
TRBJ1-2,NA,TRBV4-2,CASSQDLGISSYGYTF
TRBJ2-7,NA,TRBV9,CASSVSPLEDYEQYF
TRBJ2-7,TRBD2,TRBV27,CASSTLAGSYEQYF
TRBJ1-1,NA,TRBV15,CATRNHRAPEAFF
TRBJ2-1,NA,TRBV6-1,CASSEWGLARINNEQFF
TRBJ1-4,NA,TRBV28,CASSLAGINEKLFF
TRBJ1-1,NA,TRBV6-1,CASSEVGMMNTEAFF
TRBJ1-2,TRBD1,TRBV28,CASRRGTGRLGYTF
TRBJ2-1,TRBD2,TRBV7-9,CASSPSGLAGVGNEQFF
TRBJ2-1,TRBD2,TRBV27,CASGIATSGNEQFF
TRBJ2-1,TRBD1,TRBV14,CASRRTGQPNEQFF
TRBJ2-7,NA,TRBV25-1,CASSEVGGRVTYEQYF
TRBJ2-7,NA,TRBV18,CASSPSLRSSYEQYF
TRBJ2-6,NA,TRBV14,CASRPGGANVLTF
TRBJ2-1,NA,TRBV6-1,CASRGSGSHNEQFF
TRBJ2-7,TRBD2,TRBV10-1,CASSGILLAGACEQYF
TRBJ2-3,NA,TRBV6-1,CASRGSARITDTQYF
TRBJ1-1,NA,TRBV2,CASKALPEAFF
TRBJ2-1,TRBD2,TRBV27,CASSLGLAGNEQFF
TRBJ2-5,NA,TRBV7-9,CASSPRLTMAQYF